This entry lists 32 T cell receptor beta chains sequenced from one sample in a study of OX40 agonist ivuxolimab in advanced cancers. Sequencing used immunoSEQ multiplex PCR; TCRdb keeps in-frame clones, though not all of them. The repertoire consists of tens of thousands of clones, with nearly 90% occurring once and the leading ten covering 0.3% to 0.35%. The specimen was CD4+ or CD8+ T cells sorted from blood, collected in a trial of the OX40 agonist ivuxolimab. These receptors all stem from an adult with an advanced solid tumor such as melanoma, head and neck, liver or kidney cancer.

V gene TRBV7-9 combines with J gene TRBJ2-1; either TRBD1 or TRBD2 may supply D (5 bases each). V lost 10 bases to trimming and J lost 4 bases, with 14 bases between them. There are 13 residues in the CDR3. Germline V gives CDR1 SEHNR, CDR2 FQNEAQ (reference sequence). In DNA, the CDR3 is TGTGCCACCCGTCGGGGCGAGTACAATGAGCAGTTCTTC. Translated, it gives CATRRGEYNEQFF.

The CDR3 coding sequence is TGTGCCAGCAGCTTAGCGGGCGGTAGCAGGAACAAGGCTTCCAATGAGCAGTTCTTC. It translates to CASSLAGGSRNKASNEQFF. The chain recombines TRBV11-2 with TRBJ2-1; D call uncertain. Trimming removed 1 base at V and 6 bases at J, with 25 bases between. Germline V gene data show CDR1 as SGHAT and CDR2 as FQNNGV. CDR3 size: 19 residues.

V usage is TRBV19 and J usage is TRBJ2-7; D may correspond to TRBD1 or TRBD2 (5 bases each). Germline V lookup: CDR1 LNHDA, CDR2 SQIVND (reference sequence). The CDR3 spans 12 residues. Trimming left V 7 bases short and J 6 bases short, with 13 bases between. The CDR3 is CASTGTHAEQYF. The CDR3 region has the DNA TGTGCCAGTACCGGGACCCACGCCGAGCAGTACTTC.

The chain is built from TRBV30 and TRBJ1-5, with D possibly being TRBD1 (5 bases). V lost 4 bases and J lost 6, with 19 bases in between. Germline CDR1 GTSNPN, CDR2 SVGIG (reference sequence). The length of the CDR3 is 15 residues. Here the CDR3 reads CAWTSGTRISQPQHF. CDR3 nucleotides: TGTGCCTGGACCTCCGGGACCAGGATTTCTCAGCCCCAGCATTTT.

The chain combines TRBV5-6 with TRBJ1-4, with D possibly TRBD1 on 5 matching bases. This CDR3 is built from 14 residues. CDR1 is SGHDT, CDR2 YYEEEE, per germline. Trimming removed 4 bases at V and 8 bases at J, with 15 bases between. The CDR3 region has the DNA TGTGCCAGCAGCACGGCAGGGATGAGGGAAAAACTGTTTTTT. This gives the protein CASSTAGMREKLFF.

The V call is TRBV5-1, the J call TRBJ2-5; D gene ambiguous. The CDR3 is made up of 14 amino acids. Per the germline V gene, CDR1 is SGHRS and CDR2 is YFSETQ. Trimming took off 0 bases at V and 5 bases at J, with 11 bases between the two ends. CDR3 nucleotides: TGCGCCAGCAGCTTGGGGGGTCTAAGGGAGACCCAGTACTTC. Its protein is CASSLGGLRETQYF.

The chain recombines TRBV5-4 with TRBJ2-6; 9 bases fit TRBD1. V lost 4 bases, J lost 0 bases, and 8 bases stayed unmatched. Germline loops: CDR1 SGHNT, CDR2 YYREEE (reference sequence). The CDR3 has 18 amino acids. CDR3 in amino acids: CASSPRDRVFSGANVLTF. Written as DNA, the CDR3 is TGTGCCAGCAGCCCACGGGACAGGGTGTTCTCTGGGGCCAACGTCCTGACTTTC.

The CDR3 protein is CASSGREGRTGELFF. The DNA of the CDR3 is TGTGCCAGCAGTGGAAGGGAGGGGAGGACCGGGGAGCTGTTTTTT. The chain is built from TRBV2 and TRBJ2-2; TRBD2 matches at 7 bases. There are 15 residues in the CDR3. After removal of 4 bases from V and 5 bases from J, the junction contained 7 bases not matched to a gene. CDR1 and CDR2 from the germline V gene are SNHLY and FYNNEI.

This sequence joins TRBV27 and TRBJ2-3; the match to TRBD2 covers 14 bases. The germline V gene has CDR1 MNHEY and CDR2 SMNVEV (reference sequence). After removal of 0 bases from V and 6 bases from J, the junction contained 11 bases not matched to a gene. The CDR3 length is 19 residues. CDR3 protein: CASSLSGLAGESTGDTQYF. The CDR3 nucleotides read TGTGCCAGCAGTTTATCGGGACTAGCGGGGGAATCCACCGGGGATACGCAGTATTTT.

The genes are TRBV6-1 and TRBJ2-1; D is unresolved. With 6 bases removed from V and 10 bases from J, the gap between germline ends came to 10 bases. This CDR3 comprises 11 residues. Germline lookup yields CDR1 MNHNS and CDR2 SASEGT. This CDR3 reads CASRDLGEQFF. CDR3 sequence (DNA): TGTGCCAGCAGAGACTTGGGGGAGCAGTTCTTC.

The rearrangement links TRBV5-1 to TRBJ2-2; possibly TRBD2 for D (5 bases). Trimming stripped 4 bases from V and 6 bases from J, with 16 bases between. The CDR3 consists of 15 residues. Germline CDR1 SGHRS, CDR2 YFSETQ. CDR3 sequence: CASSRELGPPGELFF. The CDR3 DNA is TGCGCCAGCAGCAGGGAGTTGGGTCCGCCCGGGGAGCTGTTTTTT.

The chain uses TRBV5-1 and TRBJ1-2; possibly TRBD1 for D (6 bases). CDR1 and CDR2 from the germline V gene are SGHRS and YFSETQ. Trimming stripped 4 bases from V and 8 bases from J, with 21 bases between. There are 15 residues in the CDR3. The CDR3 spells CASSPGNGGQGGYTF. In DNA, the CDR3 is TGCGCCAGCAGCCCCGGTAACGGGGGGCAAGGGGGCTACACCTTC.

This sequence joins TRBV7-9 and TRBJ1-1, with D maybe TRBD1 (6 bases). Trimming took off 3 bases at V and 0 bases at J, with 17 bases between the two ends. CDR3 size: 17 residues. CDR1 is SEHNR, CDR2 FQNEAQ, per germline (reference sequence). CDR3 DNA: TGTGCCAGCAGCTTGGGGGCCCAGGGGCCTTTGAACACTGAAGCTTTCTTT. Protein product: CASSLGAQGPLNTEAFF.

V is TRBV5-1 and J is TRBJ1-1; possible D gene TRBD1, 6 bases. The CDR3 sequence is 13 residues long. Germline CDR1 reads SGHRS; CDR2 reads YFSETQ. V lost 7 bases and J lost 4, with 14 bases in between. The CDR3 region has the DNA TGCGCCAGCGGAACAGGGCGGAGCACTGAAGCTTTCTTT. Translation gives CASGTGRSTEAFF.

The chain carries TRBV11-3 and TRBJ2-7; D remains unclear. Trimming removed 4 bases at V and 2 bases at J, with 15 bases between. CDR1 is SGHNT, CDR2 YENEEA, per germline. The length of the CDR3 is 15 residues. CDR3 sequence: CASSWVGRSPYEQYF. The CDR3 nucleotides are TGTGCCAGCAGCTGGGTAGGACGGAGCCCCTACGAGCAGTACTTC.

The chain links TRBV5-6 to TRBJ2-3, with D perhaps TRBD2 (6 bases). The CDR3 consists of 15 residues. V lost 0 bases, J lost 6 bases, and 14 bases lay in between. Looked up from germline, CDR1 is SGHDT and CDR2 is YYEEEE. In DNA form, the CDR3 reads TGTGCCAGCAGCTTGGTCCGGGGAGGACTCGATACGCAGTATTTT. Its protein product is CASSLVRGGLDTQYF.

The chain combines TRBV6-6 with TRBJ1-2; D unclear. CDR1 MNHNY and CDR2 SVGAGI come from the germline V gene (reference sequence). CDR3 length: 8 amino acids. CDR3 coding DNA: TGTGGCGTGGGGGGCTACACCTTC. Its translation is CGVGGYTF.

The genes are TRBV5-1 and TRBJ1-4; no clear D. This CDR3 comprises 16 residues. V lost 2 bases and J 7 bases, leaving 18 bases between the germline ends. The germline gives CDR1 SGHRS, CDR2 YFSETQ. The CDR3 loop is CASSLSSRQDGEKLFF. As DNA, the CDR3 is TGCGCCAGCAGCTTAAGTTCGAGACAAGACGGTGAAAAACTGTTTTTT. Filled out from reference TRBV5-1 and TRBJ1-4, the complete variable domain reads KAGVTQTPRYLIKTRGQQVTLSCSPISGHRSVSWYQQTPGQGLQFLFEYFSETQRNKGNFPGRFSGRQFSNSRSEMNVSTLELGDSALYLCASSLSSRQDGEKLFFGSGTQLSVL.

The CDR3 here is CASSIGGNTEAFF. CDR3 in DNA: TGCGCCAGCAGTATCGGAGGAAACACTGAAGCTTTCTTT. The chain uses TRBV5-1 and TRBJ1-1; the D is unclear. The ends were cut back, 5 bases at V and 2 bases at J, with 10 bases in the middle. This CDR3 has 13 amino acids. CDR1 is SGHRS, CDR2 YFSETQ, per germline. The full variable domain, in which reference TRBV5-1 and TRBJ1-1 provide the parts outside the CDR3, is KAGVTQTPRYLIKTRGQQVTLSCSPISGHRSVSWYQQTPGQGLQFLFEYFSETQRNKGNFPGRFSGRQFSNSRSEMNVSTLELGDSALYLCASSIGGNTEAFFGQGTRLTVV.

The chain recombines TRBV11-3 with TRBJ2-1, with 8 nucleotides matching TRBD2. The ends lost 4 bases at V and 2 bases at J; junction bases unmatched: 7. From germline, CDR1 is SGHNT and CDR2 YENEEA. The CDR3 is 16 residues long. As DNA, the CDR3 is TGTGCCAGCAGCTCCGGGGGGGTATTTACCTACAATGAGCAGTTCTTC. As protein: CASSSGGVFTYNEQFF.

The V and J genes are TRBV5-1 and TRBJ1-2, with D unresolved. The germline gives CDR1 SGHRS, CDR2 YFSETQ. The germline V and J ends were trimmed by 0 bases and 8 bases, with 11 bases remaining between them. This CDR3 spans 13 amino acids. The CDR3 sequence: CASSLGPGDGYTF. The CDR3 coding sequence is TGCGCCAGCAGCTTGGGTCCGGGTGACGGCTACACCTTC.

The CDR3 nucleotides are TGTGCCAGCAGCTCGTCCCCGGGGGCAGGGTCACCCCTCCACTTT. As protein: CASSSSPGAGSPLHF. This chain uses TRBV11-2 with TRBJ1-6; D may be TRBD1 (6 bases). V lost 4 bases and J 10 bases, leaving 17 bases between the germline ends. CDR3 size: 15 residues. The germline CDR1 and CDR2 sequences are SGHAT and FQNNGV.

The chain employs TRBV4-3 and TRBJ2-3; 11 bases are a match to TRBD2. The CDR3 runs 15 residues. The ends lost 0 bases at V and 8 bases at J; junction bases unmatched: 4. In germline, CDR1 is LGHNA, CDR2 YSLEER. CDR3 coding DNA: TGCGCCAGCAGCCAAGACCTAGCGGGGGGCGGTACGCAGTATTTT. It translates to CASSQDLAGGGTQYF.

CDR3 sequence reads: CASSQQGANYGYTF. For the CDR3, the DNA is TGTGCCAGCAGCCAACAGGGAGCTAACTATGGCTACACCTTC. The V gene is TRBV6-6, the J gene TRBJ1-2; TRBD1 might be the D (6 bases). The CDR3 is 14 amino acids. The V gene lost 6 bases and the J gene lost 0 bases, with 11 bases spanning the gap. Germline V gene data show CDR1 as MNHNY and CDR2 as SVGAGI (reference sequence).

This chain joins TRBV7-9 and TRBJ1-2; 7 bases are a match to TRBD1. The CDR3 extends over 15 amino acids. CDR1 and CDR2 from the germline V gene are SEHNR and FQNEAQ (reference sequence). Germline trimming cut 5 bases from V and 0 bases from J; bases unmatched to any gene: 6. CDR3 coding DNA: TGTGCCAGCAGCAAGGACAGGTCTGCTAACTATGGCTACACCTTC. Encoded protein: CASSKDRSANYGYTF.

This rearrangement joins TRBV9 to TRBJ1-2; maybe TRBD1 (5 bases). The CDR3 runs to 14 residues. From germline, CDR1 is SGDLS and CDR2 YYNGEE. Deletions cut 2 bases from V and 1 base from J, with 9 bases between. The CDR3 DNA reads as TGTGCCAGCAGCGTTGGGACGGGTAACTATGGCTACACCTTC. It is translated as CASSVGTGNYGYTF. The whole variable domain, filled in from reference TRBV9 and TRBJ1-2, reads DSGVTQTPKHLITATGQRVTLRCSPRSGDLSVYWYQQSLDQGLQFLIQYYNGEERAKGNILERFSAQQFPDLHSELNLSSLELGDSALYFCASSVGTGNYGYTFGSGTRLTVV.

CDR3 protein: CASSIGNEQFF. The CDR3 region has the DNA TGTGCCAGCAGTATAGGCAATGAGCAGTTCTTC. V and J are TRBV6-6 and TRBJ2-1; D is uncertain. This CDR3 has 11 residues. V gave up 5 bases and J gave up 6 bases, with 5 bases separating them. Germline CDR1 is MNHNY and CDR2 is SVGAGI (reference sequence).

The rearrangement links TRBV7-9 to TRBJ2-3; no reliable D call. The CDR3 contains 15 residues. The V gene lost 5 bases and the J gene lost 2 bases, with 14 bases spanning the gap. The germline gives CDR1 SEHNR, CDR2 FQNEAQ (reference sequence). The CDR3 loop reads CASSPGRVFTDTQYF. The CDR3 DNA is TGTGCCAGCAGCCCCGGGCGTGTCTTCACAGATACGCAGTATTTT.

J is TRBJ1-6 and V is TRBV10-3; D is unclear. Germline CDR1 ENHRY, CDR2 SYGVKD. The CDR3 has 8 residues. Between the trimmed V and J ends, which lost 10 bases and 15 bases, there was a span of 7 bases. Here the CDR3 DNA reads TGTGCCAATGTGGGCCTCCACTTT. Amino acids: CANVGLHF.

This clone was picked up a small number of times. The CDR3 protein is CATAGQGISPLHF. The CDR3 nucleotides are TGTGCCACGGCGGGACAGGGAATTTCACCCCTCCACTTT. The chain is built from TRBV7-9 and TRBJ1-6; 9 positions agree with TRBD1. V lost 10 bases and J lost 9; bases outside the gene matches: 7. The CDR3 has 13 amino acids. CDR1 SEHNR and CDR2 FQNEAQ come from the germline V gene (reference sequence).

The rearrangement links TRBV11-2 to TRBJ2-1, with TRBD2 matching 11 bases. This CDR3 has 16 amino acids. After removal of 5 bases from V and 5 bases from J, the junction contained 8 bases not matched to a gene. The germline gives CDR1 SGHAT, CDR2 FQNNGV. In DNA form, the CDR3 reads TGTGCCAGCAGCCCAGAGGGACTAGCGGAGAACAATGAGCAGTTCTTC. Translating it yields CASSPEGLAENNEQFF.

This chain joins TRBV11-2 and TRBJ1-1; 8 bases are shared with TRBD1. This CDR3 has 15 amino acids. Germline CDR1 reads SGHAT; CDR2 reads FQNNGV. V lost 4 bases, J lost 11 bases, and 15 bases stayed unmatched. CDR3: CASSSLRGRGLGAFF. The DNA of the CDR3 is TGTGCCAGCAGCTCTCTCCGCGGCAGGGGGCTGGGGGCTTTCTTT. Full variable domain (remainder filled in from reference TRBV11-2 and TRBJ1-1): EAGVAQSPRYKIIEKRQSVAFWCNPISGHATLYWYQQILGQGPKLLIQFQNNGVVDDSQLPKDRFSAERLKGVDSTLKIQPAKLEDSAVYLCASSSLRGRGLGAFFGQGTRLTVV.